This T cell receptor (beta chain) is drawn from a study of graft-versus-host responses after intestinal transplantation. Study-wide context: Each of the recipients got a multivisceral, liver-intestinal, or isolated intestinal transplant.

Assay: immunoSEQ multiplex PCR; the TCRdb copy retains only in-frame clones and omits some. The table includes about 81,000 clones, roughly nine tenths detected once. Worth noting for this clone: Antigen unknown.

This CDR3 is built from 14 residues. CDR1 and CDR2 from the germline V gene are SNHLY and FYNNEI. With 3 bases removed from V and 0 bases from J, the gap between germline ends came to 9 bases. The clonotype originates from a human donor who received an intestinal transplant. The material was unstimulated CD4+ T cells sorted from spleen or lymph node cells, obtained before intestinal transplant. The chain recombines TRBV2 with TRBJ2-7, with TRBD1 as a possible D gene (5 bases). In nucleotides, the CDR3 is TGTGCCAGCAGTGAGCAGGGTCCCTCCTACGAGCAGTACTTC. Translated, it gives CASSEQGPSYEQYF.